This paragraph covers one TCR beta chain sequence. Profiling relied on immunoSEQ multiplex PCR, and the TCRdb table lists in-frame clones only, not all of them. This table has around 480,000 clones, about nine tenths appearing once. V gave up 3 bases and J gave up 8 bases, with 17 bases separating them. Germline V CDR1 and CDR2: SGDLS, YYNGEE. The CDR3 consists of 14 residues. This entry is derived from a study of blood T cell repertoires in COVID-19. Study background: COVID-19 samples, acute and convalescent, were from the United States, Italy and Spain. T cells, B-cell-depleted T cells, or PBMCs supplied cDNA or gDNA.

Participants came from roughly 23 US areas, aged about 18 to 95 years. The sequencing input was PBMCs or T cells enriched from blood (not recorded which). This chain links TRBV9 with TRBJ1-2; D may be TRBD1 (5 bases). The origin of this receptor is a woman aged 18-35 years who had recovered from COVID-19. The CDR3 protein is CASSARSNQGGYTF. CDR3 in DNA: TGTGCCAGCAGCGCTAGGTCAAACCAGGGCGGCTACACCTTC.